This T cell receptor beta chain was sequenced in a study of blood T cell repertoires in COVID-19. CDR1 and CDR2 (germline): SEHNR, FQNEAQ (reference sequence). This CDR3 contains 17 residues. Trimming at V came to 7 bases and at J to 0 bases, leaving 7 bases not matched to a gene. Profiled with immunoSEQ multiplex PCR; TCRdb holds only in-frame clones, not every one. The table has some 200,000 clones, over 60% seen once; the top ten hold about 5.5%. The sequence came from a woman aged 70-85 years with acute or convalescent COVID-19. Sample: peripheral blood. The gene calls are TRBV7-9 and TRBJ2-2; 11 bases agree with TRBD2. DNA for the CDR3: TGTGCCAGCACCCTGACTAGCGGGAAATCGAACACCGGGGAGCTGTTTTTT. It specifies CASTLTSGKSNTGELFF.